This TCR beta chain was identified during a study of blood T cell repertoires in COVID-19. In the study overall: The analysed material was cDNA or gDNA that came from T cells, B-cell-depleted T cells, or PBMCs.

The V and J ends lost 1 base and 0 bases, in that order; junction bases with no gene match: 4. Germline CDR1 and CDR2: SGHTA and FQGNSA. The CDR3 is made up of 16 amino acids. Some clones are missing from TCRdb's copy, which holds only in-frame ones; the method was immunoSEQ multiplex PCR. The sample holds under 250,000 clones, 82% seen once. V and J are TRBV7-2 and TRBJ2-3; 7 positions match TRBD1. Material for sequencing was peripheral blood. The sequence came from a woman aged 80 or over with acute or convalescent COVID-19. This chain's CDR3 is CASSLGGGASTDTQYF. Written as DNA, the CDR3 is TGTGCCAGCAGCTTAGGAGGGGGCGCCAGCACAGATACGCAGTATTTT.